Each of the 8 T cell receptor beta chains below was sequenced from the same sample in a study of T cells in Graves' hyperthyroidism and ophthalmopathy (dated by TCRdb to about 2019). The method behind the library was multiplex PCR. Sequenced using an Illumina HiSeq 2000. The TCR beta CDR3 regions were amplified from the RNA transcripts. A first-round RT-PCR of the TCR CDR3 used the HTBI primer set with the Qiagen OneStep RT-PCR kit. The public sequencing data were trimmed at Q25 with fastp and processed into clonotypes with MiXCR by TCRdb, which kept only in-frame beta chains. Duplicate CDR3 protein sequences are folded into a single record with the most common DNA and genes. This sample is represented by a few hundred thousand distinct CDR3 sequences; 40% to 55% of them were singletons. The ten largest account for about two fifths of the sample. Sequences were obtained from peripheral blood or thyroid tissue (not recorded which). Receptor source: an adult woman with Graves' disease, either hyperthyroidism or ophthalmopathy (not recorded which).

CDR3: CATRGTSGNTGELFF. As DNA, the CDR3 is TGTGCCACCCGAGGGACTAGCGGTAACACCGGGGAGCTGTTTTTT. This sequence joins TRBV24-1 and TRBJ2-2; 11 bases line up with TRBD2. Trimming at V came to 9 bases and at J to 2 bases, leaving 4 bases not matched to a gene. Germline-derived CDR1 and CDR2 are KGHDR and SFDVKD. The CDR3 extends over 15 amino acids.

This clonotype has a count of ten or more. The CDR3 DNA reads as TGCAGTGCTAGAGATGTGAGTGACACCGGGGAGCTGTTTTTT. The encoded protein is CSARDVSDTGELFF. V gene TRBV20-1 combines with J gene TRBJ2-2; no clear D. The germline V gene encodes CDR1 DFQATT and CDR2 SNEGSKA (reference sequence). Trimming took off 0 bases at V and 3 bases at J, with 8 bases between the two ends. This CDR3 has 14 amino acids.

This clonotype has ten or more counts. The V call is TRBV6-5, the J call TRBJ1-2; TRBD1 matches 12 bases. The CDR3 sequence is 15 residues long. The germline gives CDR1 MNHEY, CDR2 SVGAGI. Unmatched junction bases numbered 8, after V lost 5 bases and J lost 7 bases. CDR3 coding DNA: TGTGCCAGCAGTACTCCGGGACAGGGGGCGCGTGGCTACACCTTC. Protein product: CASSTPGQGARGYTF.

This clonotype has ten or more counts. The rearrangement uses TRBV28 and TRBJ1-1, with D unresolved. With 7 bases removed from V and 1 base from J, the gap between germline ends came to 10 bases. The CDR3 runs to 13 residues. CDR1 is MDHEN and CDR2 is SYDVKM in the germline V gene. DNA for the CDR3: TGTGCCAGCACCTCAACGACGAACACTGAAGCTTTCTTT. Translating gives CASTSTTNTEAFF.

Comment on this clonotype: One base away lies a much larger clone, so this may be a sequencing read error. The rearrangement links TRBV5-1 to TRBJ2-7; 7 positions agree with TRBD1. The V gene end was trimmed by 4 bases and the J gene end by 3 bases; junction bases not matched to a gene: 13. CDR1 SGHRS and CDR2 YFSETQ come from the germline V gene. The CDR3 length is 16 residues. CDR3 sequence: CASSPATGWNSYEQYF. The CDR3 bases are TGCGCCAGCAGCCCGGCGACAGGGTGGAATAGCTACGAGCAGTACTTC.

This clonotype was detected a few times. This chain joins TRBV25-1 and TRBJ2-1; D is unclear. This CDR3 has 11 residues. Trimming cost V 10 bases and J 3 bases, with 7 bases left between them. The germline V gene encodes CDR1 MGHDK and CDR2 SYGVNS. The CDR3 reads CATSNYNEQFF. DNA of the CDR3: TGTGCCACCTCAAACTACAATGAGCAGTTCTTC.

This clonotype was picked up many times. The V gene is TRBV7-6, the J gene TRBJ1-1; 9 bases match TRBD1. Trimming at V came to 2 bases and at J to 8 bases, leaving 3 bases not matched to a gene. The CDR3 extends over 13 amino acids. Germline CDR1 is SGHVS and CDR2 is FNYEAQ. The CDR3 DNA follows: TGTGCCAGCAGCTTAAACAGGGGGCGGGAAGCTTTCTTT. This translates into CASSLNRGREAFF. The full variable domain, with the rest looked up from reference TRBV7-6 and TRBJ1-1, is GAGVSQSPRYKVTKRGQDVALRCDPISGHVSLYWYRQALGQGPEFLTYFNYEAQQDKSGLPNDRFSAERPEGSISTLTIQRTEQRDSAMYRCASSLNRGREAFFGQGTRLTVV.

This clonotype was detected once. The chain links TRBV10-3 to TRBJ1-5; perhaps TRBD1 as D (5 bases). Germline assignment: CDR1 ENHRY and CDR2 SYGVKD. The CDR3 contains 12 residues. The V end lost 9 bases, the J end lost 14 bases, and 20 bases lay between the germline ends. For the CDR3, the DNA is TGTGCCATAACGGACAAGTCGGGCTACGAGCATTTT. The encoded protein is CAITDKSGYEHF.